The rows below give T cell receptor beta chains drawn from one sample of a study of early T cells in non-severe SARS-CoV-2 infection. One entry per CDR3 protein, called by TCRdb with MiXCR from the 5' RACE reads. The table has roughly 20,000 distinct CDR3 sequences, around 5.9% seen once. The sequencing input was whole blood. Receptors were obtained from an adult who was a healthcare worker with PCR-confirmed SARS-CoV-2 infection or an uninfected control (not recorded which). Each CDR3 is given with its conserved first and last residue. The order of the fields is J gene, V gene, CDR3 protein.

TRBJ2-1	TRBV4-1	CASSHPRTSGIIRVYNEQFF
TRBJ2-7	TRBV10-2	CASSHTGVYEQYF
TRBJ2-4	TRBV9	CASSIDGAAKNIQYF
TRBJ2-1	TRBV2	CASSVRFSNEQFF
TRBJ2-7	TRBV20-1	CSATLWALNEQYF
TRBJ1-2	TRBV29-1	CSVQKTPTGTRYGYTF
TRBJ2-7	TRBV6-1	CASSPSGLLYEQYF
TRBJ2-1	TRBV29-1	CSVVPGDRNEQFF
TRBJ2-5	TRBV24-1	CATSDSRGEEETQYF
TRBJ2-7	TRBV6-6	CASSPRGLASYEQYF
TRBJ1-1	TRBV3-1	CASSPGGTGRTEAFF
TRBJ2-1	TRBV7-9	CASSLALGYNEQFF
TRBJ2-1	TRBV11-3	CASSFLTPSPSSYNEQFF
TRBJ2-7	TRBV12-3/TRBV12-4	CASRPSSGNEQYF
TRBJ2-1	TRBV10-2	CASSESYNEQFF
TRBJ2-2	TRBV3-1	CASSQLGSNTGELFF
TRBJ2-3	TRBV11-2	CASSLTLREGTDTQYF
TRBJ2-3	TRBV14	CASSYSSDTQYF
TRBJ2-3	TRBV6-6	CASRSQTGITDTQYF
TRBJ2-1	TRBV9	CASSARLPDNEQFF
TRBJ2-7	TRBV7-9	CASSPTHYEQYF
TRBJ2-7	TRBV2	CASSPRGGVIYEQYF
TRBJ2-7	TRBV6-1	CASSEATETYEQYF
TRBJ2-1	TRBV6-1	CASSEARGSEQFF
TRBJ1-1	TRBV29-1	CSVDGWANTEAFF
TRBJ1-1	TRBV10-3	CAISAGALNTEAFF
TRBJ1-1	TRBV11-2	CASSIGQVAEAFF
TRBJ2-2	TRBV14	CASSQFAGEVTGELFF
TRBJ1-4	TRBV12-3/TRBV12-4	CASRLQGLSNEKLFF
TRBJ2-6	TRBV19	CASSISQRRTGNSGANVLTF
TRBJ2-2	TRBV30	CAWSPSGRDTGELFF
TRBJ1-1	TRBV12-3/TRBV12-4	CASTDRGEAFF
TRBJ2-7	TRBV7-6	CASSLNNLAGPSEQYF
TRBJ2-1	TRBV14	CASSLAGNEQFF
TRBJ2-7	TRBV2	CASSIAGAYEQYF
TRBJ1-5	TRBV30	CAWSVGGMPNQPQHF
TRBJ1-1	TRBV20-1	CSAPVSLNTEAFF
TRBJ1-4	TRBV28	CASTLAGPGEKLFF
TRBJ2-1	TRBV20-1	CSASSSIAGGVVSYNEQFF
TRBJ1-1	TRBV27	CASSLSRIATNTEAFF
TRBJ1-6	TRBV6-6	CASSSQSSYNSPLHF
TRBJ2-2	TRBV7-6	CASVTSAGVSTGELFF